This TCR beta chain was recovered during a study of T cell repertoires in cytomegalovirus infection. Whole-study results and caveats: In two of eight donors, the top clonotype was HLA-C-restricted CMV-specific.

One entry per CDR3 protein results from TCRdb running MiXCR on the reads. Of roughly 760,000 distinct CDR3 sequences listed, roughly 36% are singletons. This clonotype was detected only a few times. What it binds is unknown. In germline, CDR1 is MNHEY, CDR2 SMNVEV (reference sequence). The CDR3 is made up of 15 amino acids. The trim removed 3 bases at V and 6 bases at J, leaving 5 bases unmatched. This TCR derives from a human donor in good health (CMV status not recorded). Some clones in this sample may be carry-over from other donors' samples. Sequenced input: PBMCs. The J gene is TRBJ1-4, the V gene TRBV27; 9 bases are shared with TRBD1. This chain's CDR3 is CASSFSGTGYEKLFF. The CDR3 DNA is TGTGCCAGCAGTTTTTCGGGGACAGGGTATGAAAAACTGTTTTTT. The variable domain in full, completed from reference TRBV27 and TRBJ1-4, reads EAQVTQNPRYLITVTGKKLTVTCSQNMNHEYMSWYRQDPGLGLRQIYYSMNVEVTDKGDVPEGYKVSRKEKRNFPLILESPSPNQTSLYFCASSFSGTGYEKLFFGSGTQLSVL.